One sample yielded the 19 T cell receptor beta chains listed below, sequenced in a study of CD8+ T cells in alopecia areata. Once RNA had been extracted, it was reverse transcribed into cDNA to act as the sequencing template. The assay was immunoSEQ multiplex PCR, and TCRdb's table has in-frame clones only and misses some. Of under 85,000 clones detected, about 44% appear once; the ten largest clones hold roughly 15%. Sequenced here: CD8+ T cells sorted from blood, sampled at week 0. The receptors here all came from a human donor with alopecia areata.

The V gene is TRBV27, the J gene TRBJ2-3; possible D gene TRBD1, 5 bases. This CDR3 contains 15 residues. V was shortened by 5 bases and J by 1 base, with 13 bases between the two germline ends. The germline gives CDR1 MNHEY, CDR2 SMNVEV (reference sequence). CDR3 in amino acids: CASSPRKGRTDTQYF. CDR3 DNA: TGTGCCAGCAGTCCTCGAAAGGGGCGCACAGATACGCAGTATTTT.

This sequence joins TRBV9 and TRBJ2-5; no firm D call. Germline CDR1 reads SGDLS; CDR2 reads YYNGEE. The CDR3 has 14 amino acids. The V and J ends lost 0 bases and 2 bases respectively, with 8 bases between them. CDR3 sequence: CASSVEAIQETQYF. CDR3 sequence (DNA): TGTGCCAGCAGCGTAGAAGCGATACAAGAGACCCAGTACTTC.

The V gene is TRBV29-1, the J gene TRBJ2-5, with a weak D call TRBD2 (6 bases). The CDR3 is 13 amino acids. Per the germline V gene, CDR1 is SQVTM and CDR2 is ANQGSEA. V was pared by 8 bases and J by 3 bases, with 16 bases between. The CDR3 region is CSPRDLGEETQYF. The CDR3 DNA sequence: TGCAGCCCCCGGGACTTGGGAGAAGAGACCCAGTACTTC. Variable domain in full (rest from reference TRBV29-1 and TRBJ2-5): SAVISQKPSRDICQRGTSLTIQCQVDSQVTMMFWYRQQPGQSLTLIATANQGSEATYESGFVIDKFPISRPNLTFSTLTVSNMSPEDSSIYLCSPRDLGEETQYFGPGTRLLVL.

This clone has more than one count but fewer than ten. Here the CDR3 DNA reads TGTGCCAGCAGCACCCGAGCGGGAGGGCTTTTAGAGACCCAGTACTTC. Translation gives CASSTRAGGLLETQYF. This chain joins TRBV7-9 and TRBJ2-5; TRBD2 agrees at 10 bases. V was pared by 5 bases and J by 4 bases, with 10 bases of the junction left unmatched. Germline V CDR1 and CDR2: SEHNR, FQNEAQ (reference sequence). The CDR3 totals 16 residues.

The chain is built from TRBV30 and TRBJ1-1; unclear D gene. CDR3 length: 12 amino acids. Trimming took 8 bases from V and 0 from J, leaving 10 bases between them. Germline V gene sequence: CDR1 GTSNPN, CDR2 SVGIG (reference sequence). DNA for the CDR3: TGTGCCGGCACGCGGGTGAACACTGAAGCTTTCTTT. It specifies CAGTRVNTEAFF.

Only a few counts were recorded for this clone. The J gene is TRBJ2-1, the V gene TRBV2; weak D call: TRBD1 (6 bases). The V gene lost 11 bases and the J gene lost 0 bases, with 17 bases spanning the gap. Per germline, CDR1 SNHLY and CDR2 FYNNEI. The CDR3 loop spans 15 amino acids. CDR3 residues: CARSGADISYNEQFF. As DNA, the CDR3 is TGTGCCCGTTCAGGGGCGGACATCTCCTACAATGAGCAGTTCTTC.

This clone has a handful of counts. The V gene is TRBV29-1, the J gene TRBJ2-7, with D maybe TRBD1 (5 bases). The germline V and J ends were trimmed by 0 bases and 6 bases, with 18 bases remaining between them. CDR3 length: 15 amino acids. Germline lookup yields CDR1 SQVTM and CDR2 ANQGSEA. The CDR3 nucleotides read TGCAGCGTTGAAGATCGGCAGGGCAGTCGGCTCGAGCAGTACTTC. It codes for CSVEDRQGSRLEQYF.

This clone was seen a few times. This chain links TRBV7-2 with TRBJ2-1, with TRBD2 matching over 12 bases. The CDR3 covers 16 residues. Trimming took 5 bases from V and 4 from J; bases not matched to a gene: 6. The germline V gene encodes CDR1 SGHTA and CDR2 FQGNSA. CDR3 protein: CASSLSTSGSYNEQFF. The CDR3 DNA reads TGTGCCAGCAGCCTCTCGACTAGCGGGAGTTACAATGAGCAGTTCTTC.

This clone was found a few times. V usage is TRBV5-1 and J usage is TRBJ2-1; 12 bases fit TRBD2. V was clipped by 4 bases and J by 6 bases; unmatched bases: 2. The CDR3 extends over 14 amino acids. Germline V gene sequence: CDR1 SGHRS, CDR2 YFSETQ. CDR3 sequence (DNA): TGCGCCAGCAGCCCTAGCGGGGGGGGCAATGAGCAGTTCTTC. This translates into CASSPSGGGNEQFF.

This clone was observed a few times. J is TRBJ2-3 and V is TRBV4-2; maybe TRBD1 (7 bases). V was cut by 8 bases and J by 1 base, with 10 bases left in between. The CDR3 covers 13 residues. The germline CDR1 and CDR2 sequences are LGHNA and YNFKEQ. The CDR3 here is CASRGTGTDTQYF. DNA for the CDR3: TGTGCCAGCCGCGGGACAGGCACAGATACGCAGTATTTT.

V gene TRBV6-5 combines with J gene TRBJ1-4; D is unresolved. The CDR3 has 11 residues. Per the germline V gene, CDR1 is MNHEY and CDR2 is SVGAGI. Deletions cut 4 bases from V and 10 bases from J, with 7 bases between. The CDR3 bases are TGTGCCAGCAGTTCCAGTGGAAAACTGTTTTTT. This codes for CASSSSGKLFF.

The J gene is TRBJ2-7, the V gene TRBV4-1, with D perhaps assigned TRBD1 or TRBD2 (5 bases each). The CDR3 totals 14 residues. Germline CDR1 reads MGHRA; CDR2 reads YSYEKL. V gave up 4 bases and J gave up 7 bases, with 17 bases separating them. The CDR3 DNA follows: TGCGCCAGCAGCCCTCGGGACGGGGTAAGTGAGCAGTACTTC. Translated, it gives CASSPRDGVSEQYF.

The CDR3 loop reads CASSLVGDEQFF. In DNA form, the CDR3 reads TGTGCCAGCAGCTTAGTGGGTGATGAGCAGTTCTTC. The gene calls are TRBV7-2 and TRBJ2-1; D remains ambiguous. V lost 1 base to trimming and J lost 8 bases, with 6 bases between them. The CDR3 sequence is 12 residues long. In germline, CDR1 is SGHTA, CDR2 FQGNSA.

J is TRBJ2-6 and V is TRBV7-9; 10 bases map to TRBD1. Trimming took 1 base from V and 2 from J; bases not matched to a gene: 5. The CDR3 is 18 amino acids. Germline V lookup: CDR1 SEHNR, CDR2 FQNEAQ (reference sequence). The CDR3 is CASSLVDRGLAGANVLTF. The CDR3 DNA reads as TGTGCCAGCAGCTTAGTTGACAGGGGGCTTGCTGGGGCCAACGTCCTGACTTTC.

The rearrangement links TRBV27 to TRBJ2-5, with 9 bases that match TRBD1. This CDR3 has 14 residues. With 7 bases clipped from V and 7 bases from J, the junction kept 10 bases outside the gene matches. Looked up from germline, CDR1 is MNHEY and CDR2 is SMNVEV (reference sequence). Here the CDR3 reads CASTPGQGLRTQYF. The CDR3 bases are TGTGCCAGCACTCCGGGACAGGGACTACGGACCCAGTACTTC.

The chain employs TRBV4-1 and TRBJ2-7; 8 bases fit TRBD2. The V segment lost 4 bases and the J segment 6 bases; nucleotides outside the gene matches: 14. The CDR3 extends over 16 amino acids. Germline CDR1 reads MGHRA; CDR2 reads YSYEKL. CDR3 sequence: CASSPQGSGTLPEQYF. DNA of the CDR3: TGCGCCAGCAGCCCTCAAGGTAGCGGGACTCTCCCCGAGCAGTACTTC.

The chain uses TRBV4-1 and TRBJ2-1; no reliable D call. The V end lost 2 bases, the J end lost 3 bases, and 14 bases lay between the germline ends. Germline values: CDR1 MGHRA, CDR2 YSYEKL. The CDR3 contains 16 residues. DNA for the CDR3: TGCGCCAGCAGCCAAAAGGACCCTGGGGTCTACAATGAGCAGTTCTTC. Translation gives CASSQKDPGVYNEQFF.

This clone turned up a few times. With only one base between it and a far larger clone, this is likely a read error. This CDR3 is also generated by other DNA sequences in the sample. The V gene is TRBV7-2, the J gene TRBJ2-3, with D possibly matching TRBD2 (5 bases). The CDR3 is 13 amino acids. Germline V CDR1 and CDR2: SGHTA, FQGNSA. V was cut by 5 bases and J by 9 bases, with 15 bases left in between. The CDR3 protein is CASSQDSSGTQYF. The CDR3 DNA sequence: TGTGCCAGCAGCCAAGATAGTTCGGGAACGCAGTATTTT.

This chain connects TRBV4-1 to TRBJ2-7; D gene uncertain. Germline loops: CDR1 MGHRA, CDR2 YSYEKL. V lost 1 base, J lost 3 bases, and 19 bases lay in between. The CDR3 spans 17 residues. The CDR3 sequence is CASSQAFNPPGVYEQYF. The CDR3, as DNA: TGCGCCAGCAGCCAAGCCTTTAACCCCCCAGGCGTCTACGAGCAGTACTTC.